This is a list of T cell receptor beta chains from one sample in a study of CD8 T cells in ankylosing spondylitis. TCRdb called the 5' RACE reads again in MiXCR, with one record for every CDR3 protein. The data contain 25,000 to 40,000 distinct CDR3 sequences, 7.2% of them singletons. Sequenced: blood, either unsorted or a sorted T cell fraction (not recorded which). These receptors were obtained from a male donor with ankylosing spondylitis or in good health (not recorded which). Both conserved end residues are part of each CDR3. A D gene is named only where the DNA matches it firmly. Clone size is stated in some rows and not others, as once, few, many or a class when expanded.

TRBJ2-2 TRBV20-1 many TRBD2 TGCAGTGCTAGAGATTTTATTGGACTAGCGGAGAACACCGGGGAGCTGTTTTTT CSARDFIGLAENTGELFF
TRBJ2-7 TRBV12-3/TRBV12-4 medium-sized - TGTGCCAGCAGTTTATTAAGCTACGAGCAGTACTTC CASSLLSYEQYF
TRBJ2-3 TRBV15 many - TGTGCCACCAGCAACGGACGCAGCACAGATACGCAGTATTTT CATSNGRSTDTQYF
TRBJ2-3 TRBV20-1 medium-sized - TGCAGTGCTAGTAATAGCCTAACTAGCACAGATACGCAGTATTTT CSASNSLTSTDTQYF
TRBJ2-2 TRBV29-1 few - TGCAGCGTTGAAAGTTCGAACACCGGGGAGCTGTTTTTT CSVESSNTGELFF
TRBJ2-7 TRBV12-3/TRBV12-4 many - TGTGCCAGCAGTGTCAGTTCCTACGAGCAGTACTTC CASSVSSYEQYF
TRBJ2-1 TRBV5-5 many TRBD2 TGTGCCACATGGTGGGGGGAGGGCCTAATCAATGAGCAGTTCTTC CATWWGEGLINEQFF
TRBJ1-6 TRBV9 medium-sized TRBD1 TGTGCCAGCAGCGCAAGGACAGGCGATAATTCACCCCTCCACTTT CASSARTGDNSPLHF
TRBJ2-1 TRBV29-1 many TRBD2 TGCAGCGCCCTCCGACTAGCGCGAATAAGTGAGCAGTTCTTC CSALRLARISEQFF
TRBJ2-7 TRBV20-1 many TRBD2 TGCAGTGCTAGGGGGGGGAAGTTGTACGAGCAGTACTTC CSARGGKLYEQYF
TRBJ2-7 TRBV5-4 many - TGTGCCAGCAGCGCCCGGGATACGATCTACGAGCAGTACTTC CASSARDTIYEQYF
TRBJ2-3 TRBV7-8 few - TGTGCCAGCAGCCTTGGACACTTAAGCACAGATACGCAGTATTTT CASSLGHLSTDTQYF
TRBJ2-3 TRBV7-9 few - TGTGCCAGCAGTCCCGCTGTTATAGGCCTCGCAGATACGCAGTATTTT CASSPAVIGLADTQYF
TRBJ2-2 TRBV6-1 many - TGTGCCAGCGGCCCTGGGGCCACCGGGGAGCTGTTTTTT CASGPGATGELFF
TRBJ2-5 TRBV29-1 few - TGCAGCCTCTCTAAGGGGTCCCAAGGGACCCAGTACTTC CSLSKGSQGTQYF
TRBJ2-4 TRBV2 many - TGTGCCAGCAGTGAAACGTGGGCTCGGGGCATTCAGTACTTC CASSETWARGIQYF
TRBJ1-6 TRBV24-1 many - TGTGCCACCAGTGATATCGGCAGAAATAATTCACCCCTCCACTTT CATSDIGRNNSPLHF
TRBJ2-2 TRBV5-1 - - TGCGCCAGCAGCTTGTTATCCGGGACCGAGGAGCTGTTTTTT CASSLLSGTEELFF
TRBJ1-4 TRBV5-1 many - TGCGCCAGCAGCTTGGATGGCAGCATTTCTGAAAAACTGTTTTTT CASSLDGSISEKLFF
TRBJ2-5 TRBV5-1 many TRBD2 TGCGCCAGCAGCCCGAGGACTAGTAGGGCAGAGACCCAGTACTTC CASSPRTSRAETQYF
TRBJ1-1 TRBV6-5 many - TGTGCCAGCAGTTACCAGAAGAACACTGAAGCTTTCTTT CASSYQKNTEAFF
TRBJ1-4 TRBV5-1 many - TGCGCCAGCAGCTTACAACACCCTGAAAAACTGTTTTTT CASSLQHPEKLFF
TRBJ2-1 TRBV7-9 - - TGTGCCAGGGGCCCCGGTCTGCGGCTTGAGCAGTTCTTC CARGPGLRLEQFF
TRBJ2-4 TRBV12-3/TRBV12-4 many - TGTGCCAGTACCCGAGGGGGAGGCAAAAACATTCAGTACTTC CASTRGGGKNIQYF
TRBJ2-1 TRBV12-3/TRBV12-4 - - TGTGCCAGCAGGGGGGACTCCCGGTCTGAGCAGTTCTTC CASRGDSRSEQFF
TRBJ2-1 TRBV12-3/TRBV12-4 many TRBD1 TGTGCCAGCAGTTTAGGGACAGGGGGCTCCGGTGGTGAGCAGTTCTTC CASSLGTGGSGGEQFF
TRBJ2-1 TRBV20-1 many TRBD2 TGCAGTGCTTACCCACTAGCGGGATCCTACAATGAGCAGTTCTTC CSAYPLAGSYNEQFF
TRBJ2-1 TRBV6-2/TRBV6-3 many TRBD2 TGTGCCAGCAGTTACCCAAGACTAGCGGGAGCCAATGAGCAGTTCTTC CASSYPRLAGANEQFF
TRBJ2-2 TRBV5-1 many - TGCGCCAGCAGCTTGAAACCGCTAGAGAACTCCGGGGAGCTGTTTTTT CASSLKPLENSGELFF
TRBJ2-1 TRBV12-3/TRBV12-4 many - TGTGCCAGCAGTTTAATCGGGGACTACAATGAGCAGTTCTTC CASSLIGDYNEQFF
TRBJ2-3 TRBV20-1 - TRBD2 TGCTTTGCTATTCCGGGACTAGCGGACACAGATACGCAGTATTTT CFAIPGLADTDTQYF
TRBJ2-1 TRBV29-1 many - TGCAGCGTTGGCGGGACTGCCTCCTACAATGAGCAGTTCTTC CSVGGTASYNEQFF
TRBJ1-2 TRBV7-2 few - TGTGCCAGCAGCTTAGATGGGTCAGGGGACTATGGCTACACCTTC CASSLDGSGDYGYTF
TRBJ2-1 TRBV24-1 many - TGTGCCACCAGTGACCGGGACAAAACCCATGAGCAGTTCTTC CATSDRDKTHEQFF
TRBJ2-7 TRBV2 many - TGTGCCAGCAGTGAAAATCCCGGCGCCTACGAGCAGTACTTC CASSENPGAYEQYF
TRBJ2-7 TRBV3-1 many - TGTGCCAGCAGCCCAGCGGAGAGGGAGCAGTACTTC CASSPAEREQYF
TRBJ2-1 TRBV15 many TRBD2 TGTGCCACCAGCAGAGATCGGGACTACTACAATGAGCAGTTCTTC CATSRDRDYYNEQFF
TRBJ2-2 TRBV7-9 - TRBD1 TGTGCCAGCAGCGGACAGGGAGGAACCGGGGAGCTGTTTTTT CASSGQGGTGELFF
TRBJ2-3 TRBV20-1 many TRBD2 TGCAGTGCTCCGCTAGGGACTAGCGGGACCGCGAGCACAGATACGCAGTATTTT CSAPLGTSGTASTDTQYF
TRBJ2-3 TRBV20-1 many TRBD1 TGCAGTGCTAGAAGTAAGGAGAAAGAAGGCAGGGGGAGAGCTGCAGATACGCAGTATTTT CSARSKEKEGRGRAADTQYF
TRBJ2-2 TRBV5-1 many - TGCGCCAGCAGCCCTCGGACGAACGCCGGGGAGCTGTTTTTT CASSPRTNAGELFF
TRBJ2-5 TRBV9 many - TGTGCCAGCAGCGTTTCCCCCAGCGCGCAAGAGACCCAGTACTTC CASSVSPSAQETQYF
TRBJ2-3 TRBV3-1 once TRBD2 TGTGCCACCTGGGGGCAGACTAGCGGGGACTTCACAGATACGCAGTATTTT CATWGQTSGDFTDTQYF
TRBJ2-7 TRBV7-2 many - TGTGCCAGCAGCTCGTGGACGAAGAGGTACGAGCAGTACTTC CASSSWTKRYEQYF
TRBJ2-7 TRBV15 many - TGTGCCACCAGCGGAGGGCTGGACTACGAGCAGTACTTC CATSGGLDYEQYF
TRBJ2-3 TRBV10-3 many TRBD2 TGTGCCATCAGGAGAGCGGGAGAGGTGCCAGATACGCAGTATTTT CAIRRAGEVPDTQYF
TRBJ2-1 TRBV7-2 few - TGTGCCAGCAGCTTTGGGACGGGAAGCTACAATGAGCAGTTCTTC CASSFGTGSYNEQFF
TRBJ2-7 TRBV12-3/TRBV12-4 many - TGTGCCAGCAGTTTGGGTCCGGAATACGAGCAGTACTTC CASSLGPEYEQYF
TRBJ2-1 TRBV20-1 - - TGCAGTGCTAGACAGGGTGGGCGTACTTGGGATGAGCAGTTCTTC CSARQGGRTWDEQFF
TRBJ2-3 TRBV20-1 many - TGCAGTGCTCCTTCGACCAGTTCCCGTACGCAGTATTTT CSAPSTSSRTQYF